The sample holds one count of the clone carrying this TCR beta chain. Healthy HIV-negative adults with no recent acute infections or vaccinations were recruited as donors. CD8 memory merged CD45RO+ cells and CCR7-negative CD45RA+ TemRA cells into one population. These data belong to a study of shared clonotypes between healthy human individuals. Using approximately 200 ng DNA, roughly 33,000 T cell genomes, the sorted-subset replicate PCRs were run. Here immunoSEQ multiplex PCR was the method, and the copy in TCRdb shows in-frame clones only, minus some. The sample has about 110,000 clones, approximately 70% seen once. The CDR3 has 16 amino acids. Germline CDR1 and CDR2: MDHEN and SYDVKM. V lost 2 bases to trimming and J lost 8 bases; unmatched junction nucleotides: 11.

The gene calls are TRBV28 and TRBJ1-1, with 10 bases aligning to TRBD1. Sequencing used memory CD8+ T cells sorted from blood. The subset was: CD45RO+ cells pooled with CCR7-negative TemRA cells. This sequence originates from a woman in her twenties or thirties in good health. For the CDR3, the DNA is TGTGCCAGCAGTTTACCGGGACAGGGGTTAGGAGGGGAAGCTTTCTTT. This codes for CASSLPGQGLGGEAFF.